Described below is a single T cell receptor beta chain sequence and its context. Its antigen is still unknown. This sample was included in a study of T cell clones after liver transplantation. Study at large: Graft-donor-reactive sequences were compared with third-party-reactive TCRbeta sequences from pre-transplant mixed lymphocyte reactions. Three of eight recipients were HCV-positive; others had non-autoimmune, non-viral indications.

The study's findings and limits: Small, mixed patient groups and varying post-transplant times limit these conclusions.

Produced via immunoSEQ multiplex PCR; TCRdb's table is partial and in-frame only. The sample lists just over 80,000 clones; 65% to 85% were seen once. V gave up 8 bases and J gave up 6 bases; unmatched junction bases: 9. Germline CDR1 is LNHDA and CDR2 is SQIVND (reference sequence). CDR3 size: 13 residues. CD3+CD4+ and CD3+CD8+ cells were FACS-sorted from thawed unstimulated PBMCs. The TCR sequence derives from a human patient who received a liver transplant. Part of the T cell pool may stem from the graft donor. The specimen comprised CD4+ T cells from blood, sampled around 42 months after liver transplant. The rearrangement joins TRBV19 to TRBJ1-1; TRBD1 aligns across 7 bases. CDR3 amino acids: CASGRQGIPEAFF. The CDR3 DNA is TGTGCCAGTGGGAGACAGGGTATTCCTGAAGCTTTCTTT.